The 3 T cell receptor beta chains listed next were all sequenced from one sample in a study of cytomegalovirus exposure and HLA in healthy donors. The primer mix had 60 Vbeta and 13 Jbeta primers. Clones were sequenced by immunoSEQ multiplex PCR, and TCRdb holds only the in-frame ones, with some missing. The specimen's table records 100,000 to 150,000 clones. Sequences were obtained from PBMCs. Receptor source: a woman in her 40s in good health and CMV-seronegative.

The gene calls are TRBV4-2 and TRBJ2-1; a possible D gene is TRBD2 (7 bases). V gave up 1 base and J gave up 0 bases, with 13 bases separating them. The germline CDR1 and CDR2 sequences are LGHNA and YNFKEQ. The CDR3 has 17 amino acids. CDR3 DNA sequence: TGTGCCAGCAGCCAAGCGGGGGGCCGTTCCTCCTACAATGAGCAGTTCTTC. Translation gives CASSQAGGRSSYNEQFF.

The chain links TRBV7-2 to TRBJ2-7; D possibly corresponds to TRBD1 (6 bases). Trimming removed 2 bases from V and 3 bases from J, with 11 bases in between. This CDR3 region has 14 residues. Per the germline V gene, CDR1 is SGHTA and CDR2 is FQGNSA. The CDR3 DNA reads as TGTGCCAGCAGCTTAACAGGGAGCTTCTACGAGCAGTACTTC. This gives the protein CASSLTGSFYEQYF.

This chain uses TRBV14 with TRBJ1-5; weak D call: TRBD1 (5 bases). Trimming left V 5 bases short and J 5 bases short, with 13 bases between. Germline V lookup: CDR1 SGHDN, CDR2 FVKESK. The CDR3 spans 14 residues. CDR3 loop: CASSGPGGDQPQHF. The CDR3 coding sequence is TGTGCCAGCAGCGGGCCGGGAGGGGATCAGCCCCAGCATTTT.